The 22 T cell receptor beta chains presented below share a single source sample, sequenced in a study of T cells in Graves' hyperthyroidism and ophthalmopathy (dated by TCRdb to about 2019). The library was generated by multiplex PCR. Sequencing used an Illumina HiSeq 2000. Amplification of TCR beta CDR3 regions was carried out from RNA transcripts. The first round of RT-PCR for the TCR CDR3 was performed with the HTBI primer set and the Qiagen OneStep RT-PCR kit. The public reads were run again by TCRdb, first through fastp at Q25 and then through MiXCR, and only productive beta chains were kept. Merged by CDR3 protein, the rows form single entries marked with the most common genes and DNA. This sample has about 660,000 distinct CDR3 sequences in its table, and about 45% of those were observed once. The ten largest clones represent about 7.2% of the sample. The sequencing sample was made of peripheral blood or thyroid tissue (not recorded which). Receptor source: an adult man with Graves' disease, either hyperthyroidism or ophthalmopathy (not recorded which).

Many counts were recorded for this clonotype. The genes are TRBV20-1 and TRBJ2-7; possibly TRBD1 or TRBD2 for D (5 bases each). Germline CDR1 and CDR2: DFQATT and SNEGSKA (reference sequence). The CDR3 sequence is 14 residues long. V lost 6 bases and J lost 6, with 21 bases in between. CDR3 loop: CSAGIRDVGREQYF. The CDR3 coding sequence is TGCAGTGCAGGAATCCGGGACGTCGGACGCGAGCAGTACTTC.

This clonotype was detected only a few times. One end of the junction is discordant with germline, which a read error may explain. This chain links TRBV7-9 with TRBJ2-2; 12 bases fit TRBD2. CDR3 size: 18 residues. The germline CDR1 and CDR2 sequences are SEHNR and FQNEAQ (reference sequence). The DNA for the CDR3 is TGCGCCAGCAGCTTGGTGGGACTAGCGGGCCAGAACACCGGGGAGCTGTTTTTT. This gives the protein CASSLVGLAGQNTGELFF.

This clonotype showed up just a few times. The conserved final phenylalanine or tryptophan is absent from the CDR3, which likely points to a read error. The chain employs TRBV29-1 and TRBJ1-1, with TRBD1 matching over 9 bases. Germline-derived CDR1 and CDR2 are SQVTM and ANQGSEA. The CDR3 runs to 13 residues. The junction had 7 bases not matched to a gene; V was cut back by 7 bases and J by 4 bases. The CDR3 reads CSADTGGVTEAFL. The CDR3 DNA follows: TGCAGCGCCGACACAGGGGGCGTCACTGAAGCTTTCCTT.

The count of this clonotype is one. CDR3 protein: CSDGGRAGEQYF. The CDR3 nucleotides read TGCAGTGACGGCGGGAGGGCTGGGGAGCAGTACTTC. This rearrangement joins TRBV20-1 to TRBJ2-7; 9 bases agree with TRBD2. CDR1 and CDR2 from the germline V gene are DFQATT and SNEGSKA (reference sequence). V gave up 7 bases and J gave up 7 bases; unmatched junction bases: 8. The CDR3 sequence is 12 residues long.

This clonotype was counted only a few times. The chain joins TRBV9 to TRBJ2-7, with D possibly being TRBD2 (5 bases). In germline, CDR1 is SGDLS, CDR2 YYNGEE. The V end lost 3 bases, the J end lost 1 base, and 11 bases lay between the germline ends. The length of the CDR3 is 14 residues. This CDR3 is CASSGRWPSYEQYF. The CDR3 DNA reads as TGTGCCAGCAGCGGGAGGTGGCCATCCTACGAGCAGTACTTC.

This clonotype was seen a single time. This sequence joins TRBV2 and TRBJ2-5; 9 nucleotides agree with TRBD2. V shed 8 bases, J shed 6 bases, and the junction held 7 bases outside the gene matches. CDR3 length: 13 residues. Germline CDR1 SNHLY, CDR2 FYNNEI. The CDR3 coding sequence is TGTGCCAGCGGAGCCCTAGCGGGGCAGACCCAGTACTTC. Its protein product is CASGALAGQTQYF.

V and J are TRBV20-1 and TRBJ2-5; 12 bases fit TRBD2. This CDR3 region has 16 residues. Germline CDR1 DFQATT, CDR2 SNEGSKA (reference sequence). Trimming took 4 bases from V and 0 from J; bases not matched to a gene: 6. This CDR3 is CSATLPSGGDQETQYF. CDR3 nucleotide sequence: TGCAGTGCTACCCTCCCTAGCGGGGGGGACCAAGAGACCCAGTACTTC.

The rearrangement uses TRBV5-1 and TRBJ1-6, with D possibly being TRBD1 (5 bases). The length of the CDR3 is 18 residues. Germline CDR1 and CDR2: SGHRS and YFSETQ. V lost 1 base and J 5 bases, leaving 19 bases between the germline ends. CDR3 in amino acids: CASSLRPRVGADNSPLHF. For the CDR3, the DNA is TGCGCCAGCAGCTTGAGGCCTCGGGTAGGGGCAGATAATTCACCCCTCCACTTT.

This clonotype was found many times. CDR3 loop: CASGYGTEAFF. The DNA of the CDR3 is TGTGCCAGTGGCTACGGGACAGAAGCTTTCTTT. This chain uses TRBV19 with TRBJ1-1; D is possibly TRBD1 (6 bases). V lost 8 bases and J 8 bases, leaving 12 bases between the germline ends. Germline assignment: CDR1 LNHDA and CDR2 SQIVND (reference sequence). The CDR3 covers 11 residues.

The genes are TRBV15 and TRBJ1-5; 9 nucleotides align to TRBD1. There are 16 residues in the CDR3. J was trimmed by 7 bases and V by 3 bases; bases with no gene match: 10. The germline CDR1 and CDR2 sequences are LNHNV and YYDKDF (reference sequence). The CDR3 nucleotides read TGTGCCACCAGCAGTCCACGGACAGGGGTAGGACAGCCCCAGCATTTT. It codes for CATSSPRTGVGQPQHF.

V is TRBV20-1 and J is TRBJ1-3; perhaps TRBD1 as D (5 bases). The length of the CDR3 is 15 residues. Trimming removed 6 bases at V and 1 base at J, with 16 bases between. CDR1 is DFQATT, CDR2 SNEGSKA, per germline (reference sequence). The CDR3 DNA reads TGCAGTGCCCGGCCCGGGGGAAGATCTGGAAACACCATATATTTT. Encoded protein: CSARPGGRSGNTIYF.

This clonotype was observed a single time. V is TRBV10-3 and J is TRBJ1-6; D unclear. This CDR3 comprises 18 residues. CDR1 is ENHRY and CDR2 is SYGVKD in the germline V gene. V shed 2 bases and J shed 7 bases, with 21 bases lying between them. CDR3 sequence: CAISESTSRPVPNSPLHF. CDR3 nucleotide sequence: TGTGCCATCAGTGAGAGTACCAGCAGGCCGGTTCCAAATTCACCCCTCCACTTT.

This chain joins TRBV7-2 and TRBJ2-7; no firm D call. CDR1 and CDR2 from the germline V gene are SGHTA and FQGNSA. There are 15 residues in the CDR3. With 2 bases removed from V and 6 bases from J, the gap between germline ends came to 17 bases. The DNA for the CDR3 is TGTGCCAGCAGCTTAACGAGGATGGGAAGCTCCGAGCAGTACTTC. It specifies CASSLTRMGSSEQYF.

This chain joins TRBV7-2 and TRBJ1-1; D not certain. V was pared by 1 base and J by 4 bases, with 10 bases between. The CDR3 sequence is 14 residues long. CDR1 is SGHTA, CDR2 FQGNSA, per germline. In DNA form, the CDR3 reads TGTGCCAGCAGCTTAGAATTGGGGATCACTGAAGCTTTCTTT. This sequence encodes CASSLELGITEAFF.

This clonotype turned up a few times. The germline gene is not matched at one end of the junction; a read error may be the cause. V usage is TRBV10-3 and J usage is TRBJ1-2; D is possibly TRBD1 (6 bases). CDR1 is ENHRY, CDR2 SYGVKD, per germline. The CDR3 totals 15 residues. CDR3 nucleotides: TGTGCCAGCAGTTACTACTCAGGGGACGCCTATGGCTACACCTTC. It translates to CASSYYSGDAYGYTF.

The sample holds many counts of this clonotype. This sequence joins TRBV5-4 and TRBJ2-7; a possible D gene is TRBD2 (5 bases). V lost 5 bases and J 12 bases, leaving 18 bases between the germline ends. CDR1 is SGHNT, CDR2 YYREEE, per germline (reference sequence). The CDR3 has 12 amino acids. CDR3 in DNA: TGTGCCAGCAGGCGCCACGACGGGGTTGCGTACTTC. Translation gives CASRRHDGVAYF.

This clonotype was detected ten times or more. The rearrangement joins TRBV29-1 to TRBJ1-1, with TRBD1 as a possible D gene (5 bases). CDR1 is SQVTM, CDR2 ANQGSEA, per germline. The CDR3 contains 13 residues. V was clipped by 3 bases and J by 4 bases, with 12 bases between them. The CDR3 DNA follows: TGCAGCGTTGACCCAGGGCGGGGCACTGAAGCTTTCTTT. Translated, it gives CSVDPGRGTEAFF. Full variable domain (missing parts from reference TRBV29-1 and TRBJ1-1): SAVISQKPSRDICQRGTSLTIQCQVDSQVTMMFWYRQQPGQSLTLIATANQGSEATYESGFVIDKFPISRPNLTFSTLTVSNMSPEDSSIYLCSVDPGRGTEAFFGQGTRLTVV.

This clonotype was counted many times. Written as DNA, the CDR3 is TGTGCCAGCAGTGACAGGGCGGACTATGGCTACACCTTC. It specifies CASSDRADYGYTF. The chain has TRBV7-9 and TRBJ1-2; 7 bases are a match to TRBD1. Germline assignment: CDR1 SEHNR and CDR2 FQNEAQ (reference sequence). The CDR3 consists of 13 residues. Trimming took 6 bases from V and 3 from J; bases not matched to a gene: 4. Combining the CDR3 with reference TRBV7-9 and TRBJ1-2 gives the whole variable domain DTGVSQNPRHKITKRGQNVTFRCDPISEHNRLYWYRQTLGQGPEFLTYFQNEAQLEKSRLLSDRFSAERPKGSFSTLEIQRTEQGDSAMYLCASSDRADYGYTFGSGTRLTVV.

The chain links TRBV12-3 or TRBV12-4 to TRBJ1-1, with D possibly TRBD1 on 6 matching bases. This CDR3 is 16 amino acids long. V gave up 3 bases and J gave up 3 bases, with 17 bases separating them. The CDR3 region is CASSLGAGSVYTEAFF. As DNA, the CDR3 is TGTGCCAGCAGTTTGGGGGCAGGGAGCGTTTACACTGAAGCTTTCTTT.

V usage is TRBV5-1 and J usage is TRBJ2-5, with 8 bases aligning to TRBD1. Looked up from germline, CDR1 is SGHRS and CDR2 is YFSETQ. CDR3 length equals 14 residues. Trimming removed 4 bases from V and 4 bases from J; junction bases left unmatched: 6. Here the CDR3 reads CASSGQGAAETQYF. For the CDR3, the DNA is TGCGCCAGCAGCGGACAGGGTGCGGCAGAGACCCAGTACTTC. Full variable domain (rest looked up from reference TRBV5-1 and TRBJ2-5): KAGVTQTPRYLIKTRGQQVTLSCSPISGHRSVSWYQQTPGQGLQFLFEYFSETQRNKGNFPGRFSGRQFSNSRSEMNVSTLELGDSALYLCASSGQGAAETQYFGPGTRLLVL.

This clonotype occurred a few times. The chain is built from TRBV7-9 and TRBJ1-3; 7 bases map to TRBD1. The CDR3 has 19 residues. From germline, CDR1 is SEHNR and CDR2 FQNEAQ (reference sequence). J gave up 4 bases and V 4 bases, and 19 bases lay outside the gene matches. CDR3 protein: CASSSPREETGYSGNTIYF. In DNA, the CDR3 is TGTGCCAGCAGCTCTCCCCGTGAAGAGACAGGGTATTCGGGAAACACCATATATTTT.

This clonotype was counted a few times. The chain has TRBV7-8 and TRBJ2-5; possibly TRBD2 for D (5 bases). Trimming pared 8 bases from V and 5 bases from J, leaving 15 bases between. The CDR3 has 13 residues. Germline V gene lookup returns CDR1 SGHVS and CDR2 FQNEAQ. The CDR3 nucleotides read TGTGCCAGCTCACCACCAGCGGCGGAGACCCAGTACTTC. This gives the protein CASSPPAAETQYF.